The next 7 T cell receptor beta chains were all read from a single sample in a study of shared clonotypes between healthy human individuals. Method: immunoSEQ multiplex PCR; TCRdb's copy keeps in-frame clones and lacks some. Found here are 2,500,000 or so clones, 85% to 95% of them singletons; the top ten hold 0.37%. Sequenced sample: naive CD4+ T cells from PBMCs. Subset noted: CD45RA+ positively selected. The receptors derive from a man in his late teens or twenties in good health. Some clones in this sample may be carry-over from other donors' samples.

The chain has TRBV6-5 and TRBJ1-4, with D possibly TRBD1 on 5 matching bases. This CDR3 is 16 amino acids long. Germline assignment: CDR1 MNHEY and CDR2 SVGAGI. V lost 0 bases and J 8 bases, leaving 16 bases between the germline ends. Written as DNA, the CDR3 is TGTGCCAGCAGTTACTCTCAGGCGGGGGAGTGGGAAAAACTGTTTTTT. This translates into CASSYSQAGEWEKLFF.

The chain is built from TRBV5-4 and TRBJ1-1; D uncertain. There are 12 residues in the CDR3. From germline, CDR1 is SGHNT and CDR2 YYREEE (reference sequence). Deletions cut 5 bases from V and 0 bases from J, with 5 bases between. This chain's CDR3 is CASRELNTEAFF. CDR3 DNA sequence: TGTGCCAGCAGGGAATTGAACACTGAAGCTTTCTTT. The full variable domain, rest sourced from reference TRBV5-4 and TRBJ1-1, is ETGVTQSPTHLIKTRGQQVTLRCSSQSGHNTVSWYQQALGQGPQFIFQYYREEENGRGNFPPRFSGLQFPNYSSELNVNALELDDSALYLCASRELNTEAFFGQGTRLTVV.

This chain joins TRBV7-3 and TRBJ2-5, with 12 bases aligning to TRBD2. Germline CDR1 is SGHTA and CDR2 is FQGTGA. V lost 2 bases and J lost 1; bases outside the gene matches: 2. This CDR3 is built from 16 residues. CDR3 sequence: CASSLGLAGSQETQYF. The CDR3 nucleotides are TGTGCCAGCAGCTTAGGACTAGCGGGGAGCCAAGAGACCCAGTACTTC.

This clone has only one observation. V and J are TRBV28 and TRBJ1-2; D might be TRBD1 (5 bases). V was trimmed by 10 bases and J by 6 bases, leaving 15 bases between them. CDR1 is MDHEN and CDR2 is SYDVKM in the germline V gene. The CDR3 has 12 amino acids. CDR3 loop: CATQSGVDGYTF. The CDR3 nucleotides read TGTGCCACCCAATCGGGGGTCGATGGCTACACCTTC.

In DNA, the CDR3 is TGTGCCAGCTCACCCACAGGGACAGGGGTGTACAATTCACCCCTCCACTTT. Translation: CASSPTGTGVYNSPLHF. The chain links TRBV18 to TRBJ1-6; 10 bases map to TRBD1. V lost 3 bases, J lost 7 bases, and 9 bases stayed unmatched. Germline CDR1 is KGHSH and CDR2 is LQKENI. This CDR3 has 17 amino acids.

V usage is TRBV28 and J usage is TRBJ1-2; 12 bases map to TRBD1. The germline gives CDR1 MDHEN, CDR2 SYDVKM. The CDR3 runs 16 residues. J was trimmed by 3 bases and V by 6 bases; bases with no gene match: 8. For the CDR3, the DNA is TGTGCCAGCAGCTCGGGACAGGGGGCAGGAGACTATGGCTACACCTTC. Its protein is CASSSGQGAGDYGYTF.

J is TRBJ2-7 and V is TRBV5-1; 9 nucleotides line up with TRBD2. The trim removed 4 bases at V and 7 bases at J, leaving 6 bases unmatched. The CDR3 is 13 amino acids. Germline assignment: CDR1 SGHRS and CDR2 YFSETQ. The CDR3 DNA reads as TGCGCCAGCAGCCCCCCGGGACTAGCTGAGCAGTACTTC. Its translation is CASSPPGLAEQYF.